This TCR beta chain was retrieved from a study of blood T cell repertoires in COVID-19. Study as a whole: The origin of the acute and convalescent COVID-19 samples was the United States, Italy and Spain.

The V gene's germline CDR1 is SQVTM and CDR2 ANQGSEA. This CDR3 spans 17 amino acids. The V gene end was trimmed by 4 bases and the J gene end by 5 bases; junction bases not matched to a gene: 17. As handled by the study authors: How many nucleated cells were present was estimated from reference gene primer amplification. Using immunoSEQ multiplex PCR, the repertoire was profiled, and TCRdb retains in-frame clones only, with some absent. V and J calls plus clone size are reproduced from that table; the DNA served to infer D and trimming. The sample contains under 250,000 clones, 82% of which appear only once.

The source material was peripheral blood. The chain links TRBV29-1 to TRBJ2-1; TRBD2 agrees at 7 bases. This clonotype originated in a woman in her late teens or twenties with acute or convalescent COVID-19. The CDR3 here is CSVVAGRLAEFNNEQFF. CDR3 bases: TGCAGCGTTGTTGCGGGTAGGCTAGCGGAATTTAACAATGAGCAGTTCTTC.